These 15 T cell receptor beta chains were all obtained from the same sample, sequenced in a study of blood T cell repertoires in COVID-19. Profiled with immunoSEQ multiplex PCR; TCRdb holds only in-frame clones, not every one. The sample shows roughly 100,000 clones, 91% of them seen only once. Sample: peripheral blood. The receptors come from a young man with acute or convalescent COVID-19.

The chain uses TRBV7-2 and TRBJ2-7, with 12 bases matching TRBD2. V dropped 1 base and J dropped 3; count of bases not matched to a gene: 13. The germline V gene encodes CDR1 SGHTA and CDR2 FQGNSA. This CDR3 is 19 amino acids long. CDR3 sequence (DNA): TGTGCCAGCAGCTTAGATCGCAGGGTCGGACTAGCGGGAAACTACGAGCAGTACTTC. Its translation: CASSLDRRVGLAGNYEQYF.

This clone was recorded only once. The genes are TRBV11-2 and TRBJ2-5; possibly TRBD1 for D (5 bases). V dropped 5 bases and J dropped 4 bases, with 14 bases sitting between them. Germline V gene lookup returns CDR1 SGHAT and CDR2 FQNNGV. The CDR3 has 14 amino acids. The CDR3 DNA reads as TGTGCCAGCAGCCCAACAGGTGTGGGAGAGACCCAGTACTTC. Translating gives CASSPTGVGETQYF.

The J gene is TRBJ1-1, the V gene TRBV19; D remains unclear. Germline V gives CDR1 LNHDA, CDR2 SQIVND (reference sequence). This CDR3 has 13 amino acids. The V and J ends lost 0 bases and 7 bases respectively, with 9 bases between them. Here the CDR3 reads CASSIDLRVEAFF. CDR3 bases: TGTGCCAGTAGTATAGATCTGAGGGTTGAAGCTTTCTTT.

The chain uses TRBV4-1 and TRBJ1-6; 7 bases map to TRBD1. V was pared by 0 bases and J by 7 bases, with 18 bases of the junction left unmatched. CDR1 and CDR2 (germline): MGHRA, YSYEKL. This CDR3 has 20 amino acids. CDR3 sequence (DNA): TGCGCCAGCAGCCAAGATGACACAGGGGTTCGTTGGAATGGGAATTCACCCCTCCACTTT. This codes for CASSQDDTGVRWNGNSPLHF.

The V and J genes are TRBV6-6 and TRBJ1-1; no clear D. CDR3 length: 13 residues. Trimming cost V 4 bases and J 1 base, with 7 bases left between them. Germline assignment: CDR1 MNHNY and CDR2 SVGAGI (reference sequence). CDR3 sequence (DNA): TGTGCCAGCAGTTCCAGAGGGAACACTGAAGCTTTCTTT. It is translated as CASSSRGNTEAFF.

The chain uses TRBV11-3 and TRBJ2-1, with TRBD2 matching over 7 bases. The CDR3 is 14 residues long. CDR1 is SGHNT and CDR2 is YENEEA in the germline V gene. The ends lost 3 bases at V and 7 bases at J; junction bases unmatched: 6. The CDR3 here is CASSFGGEINEQFF. CDR3 bases: TGTGCCAGCAGCTTTGGGGGGGAAATAAATGAGCAGTTCTTC.

The V call is TRBV19, the J call TRBJ1-2; D is perhaps TRBD1 (5 bases). The germline V gene encodes CDR1 LNHDA and CDR2 SQIVND (reference sequence). V was trimmed by 7 bases and J by 2 bases, leaving 17 bases between them. This CDR3 has 15 residues. DNA of the CDR3: TGTGCCAGTACCTATCTGAGGGGAGGAAACTATGGCTACACCTTC. Its protein is CASTYLRGGNYGYTF.

This chain joins TRBV5-1 and TRBJ2-1, with TRBD1 matching 7 bases. Germline CDR1 SGHRS, CDR2 YFSETQ. This CDR3 has 14 amino acids. The trim removed 1 base at V and 7 bases at J, leaving 5 bases unmatched. The CDR3 DNA reads TGCGCCAGCAGCTTGAGACAGGGATTTAATGAGCAGTTCTTC. This codes for CASSLRQGFNEQFF.

The chain recombines TRBV28 with TRBJ1-1; D might be TRBD1 (5 bases). Trimming left V 6 bases short and J 4 bases short, with 15 bases between. Germline V CDR1 and CDR2: MDHEN, SYDVKM. The CDR3 runs 14 residues. The CDR3, as DNA: TGTGCCAGCAGCCTTCGGCCGGACACCACTGAAGCTTTCTTT. Its protein is CASSLRPDTTEAFF. The variable domain in full, completed from reference TRBV28 and TRBJ1-1, reads DVKVTQSSRYLVKRTGEKVFLECVQDMDHENMFWYRQDPGLGLRLIYFSYDVKMKEKGDIPEGYSVSREKKERFSLILESASTNQTSMYLCASSLRPDTTEAFFGQGTRLTVV.

This chain uses TRBV3-1 (or the pseudogene TRBV3-2) with TRBJ2-3; no clear D gene. The CDR3 covers 13 residues. The germline CDR1 and CDR2 sequences are LGHDT and YNNKEL (reference sequence). The germline V and J ends were trimmed by 0 bases and 5 bases, with 6 bases remaining between them. The CDR3 loop is CASSQEELDTQYF. CDR3 nucleotides: TGTGCCAGCAGCCAAGAAGAGCTAGATACGCAGTATTTT.

This chain joins TRBV9 and TRBJ1-1; possibly TRBD1 for D (6 bases). The CDR3 runs 15 residues. V was trimmed by 4 bases and J by 1 base, leaving 14 bases between them. Germline values: CDR1 SGDLS, CDR2 YYNGEE. This CDR3 reads CASSPRTEPNTEAFF. The CDR3 nucleotides read TGTGCCAGCAGCCCCCGGACAGAGCCGAACACTGAAGCTTTCTTT.

This chain links TRBV29-1 with TRBJ1-1, with 9 bases lining up with TRBD1. This CDR3 region has 15 residues. Trimming took 0 bases from V and 6 from J; bases not matched to a gene: 8. Germline lookup yields CDR1 SQVTM and CDR2 ANQGSEA. The CDR3 here is CSVEDLNRGHSEAFF. Written as DNA, the CDR3 is TGCAGCGTTGAAGATCTGAACAGGGGGCACTCTGAAGCTTTCTTT.

This clone was recorded only once. The chain employs TRBV27 and TRBJ1-1; D is possibly TRBD1 (5 bases). Trimming stripped 2 bases from V and 6 bases from J, with 16 bases between. Per the germline V gene, CDR1 is MNHEY and CDR2 is SMNVEV (reference sequence). CDR3 length equals 15 residues. CDR3: CASSLAGVRIAEAFF. The CDR3 nucleotides read TGTGCCAGCAGTTTAGCGGGGGTTAGAATTGCTGAAGCTTTCTTT.

The rearrangement uses TRBV6-2 or TRBV6-3 and TRBJ2-1, with 11 bases fitting TRBD2. V lost 0 bases, J lost 3 bases, and 7 bases stayed unmatched. Per germline, CDR1 MNHEY and CDR2 SVGEGT. The CDR3 has 18 residues. The CDR3 sequence: CASSYSLSSGRFYNEQFF. The CDR3 coding sequence is TGTGCCAGCAGTTACTCGTTATCTAGCGGGAGGTTCTACAATGAGCAGTTCTTC.

The chain combines TRBV6-5 with TRBJ2-5; 7 bases align to TRBD1. The trim removed 2 bases at V and 4 bases at J, leaving 10 bases unmatched. The CDR3 spans 16 residues. The germline V gene encodes CDR1 MNHEY and CDR2 SVGAGI. CDR3 sequence reads: CASSYVTGQFGETQYF. CDR3 DNA: TGTGCCAGCAGTTACGTGACAGGGCAGTTTGGAGAGACCCAGTACTTC.